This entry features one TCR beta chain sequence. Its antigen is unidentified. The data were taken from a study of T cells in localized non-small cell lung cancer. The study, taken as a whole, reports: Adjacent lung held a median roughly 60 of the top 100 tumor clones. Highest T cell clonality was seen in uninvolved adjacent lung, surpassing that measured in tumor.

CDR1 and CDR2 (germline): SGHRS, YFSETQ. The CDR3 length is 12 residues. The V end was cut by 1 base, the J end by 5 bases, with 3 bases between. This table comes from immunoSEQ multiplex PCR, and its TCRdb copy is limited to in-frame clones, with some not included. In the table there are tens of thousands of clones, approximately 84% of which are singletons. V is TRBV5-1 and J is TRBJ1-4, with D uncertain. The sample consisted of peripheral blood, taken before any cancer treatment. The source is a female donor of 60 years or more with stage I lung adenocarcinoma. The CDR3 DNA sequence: TGCGCCAGCAGCTTGCCAAATGAAAAACTGTTTTTT. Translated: CASSLPNEKLFF.